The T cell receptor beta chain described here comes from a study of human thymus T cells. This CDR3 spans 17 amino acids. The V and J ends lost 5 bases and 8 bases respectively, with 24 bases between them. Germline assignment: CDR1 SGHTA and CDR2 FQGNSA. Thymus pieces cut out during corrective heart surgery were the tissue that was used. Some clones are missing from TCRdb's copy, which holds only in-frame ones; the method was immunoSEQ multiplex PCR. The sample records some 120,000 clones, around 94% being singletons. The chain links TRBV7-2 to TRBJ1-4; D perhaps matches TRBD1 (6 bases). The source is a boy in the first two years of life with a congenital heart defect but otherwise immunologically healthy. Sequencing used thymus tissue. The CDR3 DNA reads TGTGCCAGCAGCCCAGTCCCGGGACATAGATGGGGCGAAAAACTGTTTTTT. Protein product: CASSPVPGHRWGEKLFF.